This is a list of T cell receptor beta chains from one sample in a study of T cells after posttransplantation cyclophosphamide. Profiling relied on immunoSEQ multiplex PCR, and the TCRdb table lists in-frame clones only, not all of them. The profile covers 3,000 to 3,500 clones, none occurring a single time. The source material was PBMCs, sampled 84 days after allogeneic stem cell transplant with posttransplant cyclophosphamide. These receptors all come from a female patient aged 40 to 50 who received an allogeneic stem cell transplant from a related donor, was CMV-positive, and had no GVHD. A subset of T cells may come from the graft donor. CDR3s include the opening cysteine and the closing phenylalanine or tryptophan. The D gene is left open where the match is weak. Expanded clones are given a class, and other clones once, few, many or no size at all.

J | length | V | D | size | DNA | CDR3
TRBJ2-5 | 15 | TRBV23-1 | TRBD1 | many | TGCGCCAGCAGGCGTCGACGGGGACAGGGGGAGACCCAGTACTTC | CASRRRRGQGETQYF
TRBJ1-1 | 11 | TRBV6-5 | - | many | TGTGCCAGCAGAGGGGGAACTGAAGCTTTCTTT | CASRGGTEAFF
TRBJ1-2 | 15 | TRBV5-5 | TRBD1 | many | TGTGCCAGCAGCTCCGGACAGGGGAGGAACTATGGCTACACCTTC | CASSSGQGRNYGYTF
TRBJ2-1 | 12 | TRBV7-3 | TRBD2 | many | TGTGCCAGCAGCTCCGGGGGGAATGAGCAGTTCTTC | CASSSGGNEQFF
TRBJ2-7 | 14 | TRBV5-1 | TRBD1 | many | TGCGCCAGCAGCCCGGGCGGACAGGGATACGAGCAGTACTTC | CASSPGGQGYEQYF
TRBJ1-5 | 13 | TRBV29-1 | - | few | TGCAGCGTCTCCCTGGGGGGGGATCAGCCCCAGCATTTT | CSVSLGGDQPQHF
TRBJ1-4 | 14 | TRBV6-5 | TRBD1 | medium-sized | TGTGCCAGCAGTTCAGGGGGACGGACTGAAAAACTGTTTTTT | CASSSGGRTEKLFF
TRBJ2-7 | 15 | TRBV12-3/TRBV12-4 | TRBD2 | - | TGTGCCAGCAGCCCGACTAGCGGGGACTCCTACGAGCAGTACTTC | CASSPTSGDSYEQYF
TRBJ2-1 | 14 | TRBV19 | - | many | TGTGCCAGTAGCAGGACGGGGGGCCTAGATGAGCAGTTCTTC | CASSRTGGLDEQFF
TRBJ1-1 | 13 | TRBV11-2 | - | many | TGTGCCAGCAGCTGGACAGTGGAAACTGAAGCTTTCTTT | CASSWTVETEAFF
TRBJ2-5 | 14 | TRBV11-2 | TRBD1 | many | TGTGCCAGCAGCTCGACAGGGGTCCAAGAGACCCAGTACTTC | CASSSTGVQETQYF
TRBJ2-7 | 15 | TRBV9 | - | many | TGTGCCAGCAGCATCAGACAGGAGACGGCCTACGAGCAGTACTTC | CASSIRQETAYEQYF
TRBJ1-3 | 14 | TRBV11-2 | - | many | TGTGCCAGCAGCTTTAGCCCCTCTGGAAACACCATATATTTT | CASSFSPSGNTIYF
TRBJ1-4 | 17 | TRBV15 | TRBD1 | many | TGTGCCACCAGCAGATATGGAACCGGGACAGGGGAGCGAAAACTGTTTTTT | CATSRYGTGTGERKLFF
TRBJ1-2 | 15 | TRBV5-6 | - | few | TGTGCCAGCAGCGTCCTGGGGGGGTACAGCTATGGCTACACCTTC | CASSVLGGYSYGYTF
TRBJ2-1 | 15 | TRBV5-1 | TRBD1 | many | TGCGCCAGCAGCTTGGCTGGGACAGAGTACAATGAGCAGTTCTTC | CASSLAGTEYNEQFF
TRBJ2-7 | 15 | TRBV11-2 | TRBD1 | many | TGTGCCAGCAGCTTTCCTCAGGGGGCAAGGTACGAGCAGTACTTC | CASSFPQGARYEQYF
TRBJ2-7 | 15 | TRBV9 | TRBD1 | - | TGTGCCAGTAGTATCGAACAGGGGACGGCCTACGAGCAGTACTTC | CASSIEQGTAYEQYF
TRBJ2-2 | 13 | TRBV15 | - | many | TGTGCCACCAGCCTAGGGGGCACCGGGGAGCTGTTTTTT | CATSLGGTGELFF
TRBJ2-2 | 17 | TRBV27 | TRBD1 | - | TGTGCCAGCAGTTTATTGGGACAGGTCTCGAACACCGGGGAGCTGTTTTTT | CASSLLGQVSNTGELFF
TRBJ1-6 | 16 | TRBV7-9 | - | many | TGTGCCAGCAGCTTAGTCGTAGGGACAAGTAATTCACCCCTCCACTTT | CASSLVVGTSNSPLHF
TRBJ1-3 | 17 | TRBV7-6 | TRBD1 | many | TGTGCCAGCAGCTTAGAACCCAGGGGGAGCTCTGGAAACACCATATATTTT | CASSLEPRGSSGNTIYF
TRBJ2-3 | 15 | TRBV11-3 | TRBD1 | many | TGTGCCAGCAGCCCTAGACAGGGGGCAACAGATACGCAGTATTTT | CASSPRQGATDTQYF
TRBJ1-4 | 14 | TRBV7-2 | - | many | TGTGCCAGCAGCCTACAGGGAGGGCAAGGAAAACTGTTTTTT | CASSLQGGQGKLFF
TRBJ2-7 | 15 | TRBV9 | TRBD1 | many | TGTGCCAGCAGTTTCAGACAGGGGACGGCCTACGAGCAGTACTTC | CASSFRQGTAYEQYF
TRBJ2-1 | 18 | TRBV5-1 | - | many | TGCGCCAGCAGCTTGGCCAGGGGGGCTCACTATTCGAACAATGAGCAGTTCTTC | CASSLARGAHYSNNEQFF
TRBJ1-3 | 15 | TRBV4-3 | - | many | TGCGCCAGCAGCCAAGGGGCCGGCTCTGGAAACACCATATATTTT | CASSQGAGSGNTIYF
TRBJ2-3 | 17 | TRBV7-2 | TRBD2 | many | TGTGCCAGCAGAATCGGTCTGCGGGGGGGCCGAACAGATACGCAGTATTTT | CASRIGLRGGRTDTQYF
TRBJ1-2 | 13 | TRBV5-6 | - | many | TGTGCCAGCAGCTCACAGGAAGAATATGGCTACACCTTC | CASSSQEEYGYTF
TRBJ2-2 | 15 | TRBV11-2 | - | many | TGTGCCAGCGGCGGCAGGACTATATTGACCGGGGAGCTGTTTTTT | CASGGRTILTGELFF
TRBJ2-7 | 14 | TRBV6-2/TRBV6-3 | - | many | TGTGCCAGCAGTTTCTCGGACAGCAGTAACGAGCAGTACTTC | CASSFSDSSNEQYF
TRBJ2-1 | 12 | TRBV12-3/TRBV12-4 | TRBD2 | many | TGTGCCAGCAGTCTTAGCGGGGGGGGGCAGTTCTTC | CASSLSGGGQFF
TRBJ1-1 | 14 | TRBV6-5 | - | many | TGTGCCAGCACCAAATCGCCCAGAAACACTGAAGCTTTCTTT | CASTKSPRNTEAFF
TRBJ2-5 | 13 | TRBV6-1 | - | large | TGTGCCAGCAGTGTCTCGGTCCAAGAGACCCAGTACTTC | CASSVSVQETQYF
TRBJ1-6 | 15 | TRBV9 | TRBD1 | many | TGTGCCAGCAGCGTTAGCACAGGGGAGGGTTCACCCCTCCACTTT | CASSVSTGEGSPLHF
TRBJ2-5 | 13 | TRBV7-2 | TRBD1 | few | TGTGCCAGCGGGTGGGGACAGACAGAGACCCAGTACTTC | CASGWGQTETQYF
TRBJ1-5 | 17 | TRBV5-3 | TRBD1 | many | TGTGCCAGAAGCTTGGGGACAGGGGACCTCTTCAATCAGCCCCAGCATTTT | CARSLGTGDLFNQPQHF
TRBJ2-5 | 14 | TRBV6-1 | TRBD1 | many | TGTGCCAGCAGCTGGGACAGGGGGAAAGAGACCCAGTACTTC | CASSWDRGKETQYF
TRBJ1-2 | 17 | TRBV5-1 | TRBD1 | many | TGCGCCAGCAGCTTTGGACGGCAGGGGGCAAATAGGGCTGGCTACACCTTC | CASSFGRQGANRAGYTF
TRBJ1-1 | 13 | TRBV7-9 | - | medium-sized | TGTGCCAGCAGCTTAGGCAGGGGTGATGAAGCTTTCTTT | CASSLGRGDEAFF
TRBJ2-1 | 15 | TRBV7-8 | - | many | TGTGCCAGCAGCTTGGCGGCCTTAGGTTCCAATGAGCAGTTCTTC | CASSLAALGSNEQFF
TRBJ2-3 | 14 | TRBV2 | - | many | TGTGCCAGCCCCCGGGTAATCAGCACAGATACGCAGTATTTT | CASPRVISTDTQYF
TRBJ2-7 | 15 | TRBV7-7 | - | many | TGTGCTAGCAGCTTAGACTCGACTAGTTTCAGCGAGCAGTACTTC | CASSLDSTSFSEQYF